Below are 14 T cell receptor beta chains sequenced from a single sample in a study of T cell repertoires in cytomegalovirus infection. Their target antigens are unknown. Each CDR3 protein is one row after TCRdb ran MiXCR on the reads. The sample yields 650,000 to 900,000 distinct CDR3 sequences, 30% to 35% seen once. The sample here was cultured CD8+ T cells from PBMCs, taken from culture after CMV antigen stimulation. These TCRs come from a human donor in good health (CMV status not recorded). Some clones in this sample may be carry-over from other donors' samples.

There are a few counts of this clonotype. The rearrangement joins TRBV11-2 to TRBJ2-7; the D gene is possibly TRBD1 (6 bases). The CDR3 is 14 amino acids. V was clipped by 3 bases and J by 3 bases, with 12 bases between them. Germline V gives CDR1 SGHAT, CDR2 FQNNGV. The CDR3 region is CASSFGRGFYEQYV. CDR3 DNA sequence: TGTGCCAGCAGCTTTGGCAGGGGCTTCTACGAGCAGTACGTC.

This sequence joins TRBV27 and TRBJ1-1, with unresolved D. Deletions cut 2 bases from V and 1 base from J, with 8 bases between. Germline V gives CDR1 MNHEY, CDR2 SMNVEV (reference sequence). The CDR3 has 14 amino acids. The DNA of the CDR3 is TGTGCCAGCAGTTTAGGCAATTCGAACACTGAAGCTTTCTTT. The encoded protein is CASSLGNSNTEAFF.

This chain connects TRBV19 to TRBJ2-7; 7 bases are a match to TRBD1. In germline, CDR1 is LNHDA, CDR2 SQIVND (reference sequence). This CDR3 contains 13 residues. J was trimmed by 2 bases and V by 8 bases; bases with no gene match: 6. The CDR3, as DNA: TGTGCCAGTGAGGACAGGTTGACCTACGAGCAGTACTTC. Amino acid sequence: CASEDRLTYEQYF.

The table lists this clonotype with a few counts. V usage is TRBV2 and J usage is TRBJ2-7; 8 nucleotides match TRBD2. V trimming: 10 bases; J trimming: 2 bases; junction bases outside the gene matches: 10. Germline lookup yields CDR1 SNHLY and CDR2 FYNNEI. This CDR3 is built from 14 residues. CDR3 sequence (DNA): TGTGCCATCCTTCTTAGCGGGGTCGCCTACGAGCAGTACTTC. Protein: CAILLSGVAYEQYF.

This clonotype has only a few counts. The chain is built from TRBV19 and TRBJ2-1, with 7 bases lining up with TRBD1. Germline V gene data show CDR1 as LNHDA and CDR2 as SQIVND (reference sequence). Trimming removed 4 bases from V and 1 base from J; junction bases left unmatched: 7. This CDR3 has 16 amino acids. CDR3 nucleotides: TGTGCCAGTAGTAACCCACGGGACAGTTCCTACAATGAGCAGTTCTTC. Translation: CASSNPRDSSYNEQFF.

This chain connects TRBV20-1 to TRBJ1-2; no clear D. V lost 3 bases to trimming and J lost 4 bases, with 15 bases between them. Germline CDR1 is DFQATT and CDR2 is SNEGSKA (reference sequence). CDR3 length: 14 amino acids. CDR3 region: CSARLRERPYGYTF. CDR3 bases: TGCAGTGCTAGGCTTCGGGAGAGGCCCTATGGCTACACCTTC.

Turning to this clonotype: One base away lies a much larger clone, so this may be a sequencing read error. This chain links TRBV5-5 with TRBJ1-1; D might be TRBD1 (6 bases). There are 15 residues in the CDR3. CDR1 and CDR2 (germline): SGHKS, YYEKEE (reference sequence). The DNA of the CDR3 is TGTGCCAGCAACTTGGGGGCTGGGGTACGGACTGAAGCTTTCTTT. It codes for CASNLGAGVRTEAFF.

This chain joins TRBV4-1 and TRBJ1-1, with D possibly being TRBD1 (6 bases). The V and J ends lost 4 bases and 3 bases respectively, with 24 bases between them. From germline, CDR1 is MGHRA and CDR2 YSYEKL. The CDR3 loop spans 18 amino acids. The CDR3 here is CASSPYNPGHSRDTEAFF. Here the CDR3 DNA reads TGCGCCAGCAGCCCATATAATCCGGGACATTCAAGGGACACTGAAGCTTTCTTT.

With regard to this clonotype: The DNA is left out, because the CDR3 cannot be placed on it with certainty; the CDR3 is given as TCRdb lists it. V and J are TRBV12-3 or TRBV12-4 and TRBJ1-2; the table calls TRBD1, which could not be checked here. The CDR3 is 15 residues long, ends included. The CDR3 sequence: CASSSSPGANYGYTF.

This chain joins TRBV12-3 or TRBV12-4 and TRBJ1-1; the D is unclear. Trimming took 6 bases from V and 3 from J, leaving 14 bases between them. The CDR3 totals 14 residues. The CDR3: CASRWTGGYTEAFF. The CDR3 bases are TGTGCCAGCAGGTGGACGGGCGGGTACACTGAAGCTTTCTTT.

The chain recombines TRBV9 with TRBJ2-1; TRBD1 is a possible D gene (6 bases). The V end lost 8 bases, the J end lost 7 bases, and 10 bases lay between the germline ends. The germline V gene encodes CDR1 SGDLS and CDR2 YYNGEE. The CDR3 has 11 amino acids. The CDR3 sequence is CASGQGNEQFF. The CDR3 DNA is TGTGCCAGTGGCCAGGGGAATGAGCAGTTCTTC.

This chain links TRBV6-1 with TRBJ2-1, with 9 bases that match TRBD2. Germline lookup yields CDR1 MNHNS and CDR2 SASEGT. V was pared by 2 bases and J by 12 bases, with 8 bases of the junction left unmatched. The CDR3 has 14 residues. Here the CDR3 DNA reads TGTGCCAGCAGTGAATTGGCGGGGGGGGAGGTGCAGTTCTTC. It codes for CASSELAGGEVQFF.

The chain employs TRBV15 and TRBJ2-1; possibly TRBD1 for D (5 bases). V was shortened by 8 bases and J by 6 bases, with 17 bases between the two germline ends. This CDR3 has 14 amino acids. Germline CDR1 LNHNV, CDR2 YYDKDF (reference sequence). CDR3 nucleotides: TGTGCCACCGGGTTGGCAGGGAAGAGCAATGAGCAGTTCTTC. Its translation is CATGLAGKSNEQFF.

This clonotype has a count of ten or more. The V gene is TRBV7-9, the J gene TRBJ2-1; 7 nucleotides agree with TRBD1. The V gene end was trimmed by 4 bases and the J gene end by 5 bases; junction bases not matched to a gene: 8. This CDR3 region has 15 residues. In germline, CDR1 is SEHNR, CDR2 FQNEAQ (reference sequence). The CDR3 region is CASSSRDSNNNEQFF. The CDR3, as DNA: TGTGCCAGCAGCTCCCGGGACAGCAACAACAATGAGCAGTTCTTC.